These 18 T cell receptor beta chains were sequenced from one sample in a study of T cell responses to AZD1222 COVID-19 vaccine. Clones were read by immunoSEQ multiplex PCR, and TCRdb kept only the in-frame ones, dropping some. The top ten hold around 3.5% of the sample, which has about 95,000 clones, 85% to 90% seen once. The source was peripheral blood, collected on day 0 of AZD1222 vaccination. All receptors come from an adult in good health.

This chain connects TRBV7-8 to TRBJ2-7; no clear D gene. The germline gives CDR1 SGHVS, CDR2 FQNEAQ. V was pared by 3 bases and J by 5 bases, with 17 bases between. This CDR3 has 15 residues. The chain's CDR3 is CASSFPGRARDEQYF. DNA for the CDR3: TGTGCCAGCAGCTTCCCCGGACGGGCCCGGGACGAGCAGTACTTC.

The CDR3 is CASSLVRTGNTGELFF. The CDR3 bases are TGTGCCAGCAGCTTGGTCCGGACAGGGAACACCGGGGAGCTGTTTTTT. The V and J genes are TRBV5-6 and TRBJ2-2, with 7 positions matching TRBD1. Germline CDR1 and CDR2: SGHDT and YYEEEE. With V trimmed by 0 bases and J by 1 base, 3 bases remained unmatched. This CDR3 comprises 16 residues.

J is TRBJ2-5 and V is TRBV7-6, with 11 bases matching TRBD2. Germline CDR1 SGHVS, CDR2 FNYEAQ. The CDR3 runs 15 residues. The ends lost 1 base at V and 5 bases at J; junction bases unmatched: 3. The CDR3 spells CASSLELAGAETQYF. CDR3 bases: TGTGCCAGCAGCTTAGAACTAGCGGGGGCGGAGACCCAGTACTTC.

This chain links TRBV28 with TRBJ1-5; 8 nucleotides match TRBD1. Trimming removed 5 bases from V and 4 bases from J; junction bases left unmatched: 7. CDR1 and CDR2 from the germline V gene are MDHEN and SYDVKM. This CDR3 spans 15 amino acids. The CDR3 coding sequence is TGTGCCAGCAGTGACACAGGGGGGTCGAATCAGCCCCAGCATTTT. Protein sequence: CASSDTGGSNQPQHF.

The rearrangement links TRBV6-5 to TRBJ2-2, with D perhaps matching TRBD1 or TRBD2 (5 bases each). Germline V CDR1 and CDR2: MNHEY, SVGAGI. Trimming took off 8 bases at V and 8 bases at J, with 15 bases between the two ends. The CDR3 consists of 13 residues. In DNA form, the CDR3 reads TGTGCCAGCTCCCCGAGGGGTGTGGGGGAGCTGTTTTTT. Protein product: CASSPRGVGELFF.

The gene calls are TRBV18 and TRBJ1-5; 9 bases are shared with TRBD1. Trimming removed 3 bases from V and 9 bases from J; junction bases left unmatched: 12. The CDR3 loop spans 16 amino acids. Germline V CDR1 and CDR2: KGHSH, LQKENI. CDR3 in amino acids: CASSPIATGGKGPQHF. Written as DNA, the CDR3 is TGTGCCAGCTCACCGATAGCAACAGGGGGCAAGGGGCCCCAGCATTTT.

The CDR3 sequence is CASSASTKNIQYF. The CDR3 nucleotides are TGTGCCAGCAGCGCCTCGACCAAAAACATTCAGTACTTC. The rearrangement uses TRBV9 and TRBJ2-4; D remains unclear. CDR1 and CDR2 from the germline V gene are SGDLS and YYNGEE. V lost 3 bases to trimming and J lost 2 bases, with 6 bases between them. The CDR3 covers 13 residues.

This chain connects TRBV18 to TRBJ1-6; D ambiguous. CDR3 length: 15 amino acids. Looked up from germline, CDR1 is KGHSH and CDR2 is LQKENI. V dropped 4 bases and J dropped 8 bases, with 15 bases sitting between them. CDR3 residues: CASSHIWTQDSPLHF. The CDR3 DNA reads TGTGCCAGCTCACATATATGGACGCAAGATTCACCCCTCCACTTT.

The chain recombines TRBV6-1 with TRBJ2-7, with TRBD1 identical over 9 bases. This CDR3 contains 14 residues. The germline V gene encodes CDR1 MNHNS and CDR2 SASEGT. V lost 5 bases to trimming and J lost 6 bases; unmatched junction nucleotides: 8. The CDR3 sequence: CASSSRDRAREQYF. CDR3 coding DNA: TGTGCCAGCAGTTCCCGGGACAGGGCTCGCGAGCAGTACTTC.

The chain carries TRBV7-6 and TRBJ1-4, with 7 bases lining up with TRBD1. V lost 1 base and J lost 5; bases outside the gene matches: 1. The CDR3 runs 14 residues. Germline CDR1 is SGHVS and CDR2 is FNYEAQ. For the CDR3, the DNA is TGTGCCAGCAGCTTAGGACAGGGAAATGAAAAACTGTTTTTT. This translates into CASSLGQGNEKLFF.

CDR3 residues: CASSVEGLPSYEQYF. In DNA, the CDR3 is TGTGCCAGCAGCGTAGAGGGACTTCCCTCCTACGAGCAGTACTTC. The chain employs TRBV9 and TRBJ2-7, with D perhaps TRBD2 (6 bases). V was cut by 0 bases and J by 0 bases, with 10 bases left in between. The CDR3 is made up of 15 amino acids. The V gene's germline CDR1 is SGDLS and CDR2 YYNGEE.

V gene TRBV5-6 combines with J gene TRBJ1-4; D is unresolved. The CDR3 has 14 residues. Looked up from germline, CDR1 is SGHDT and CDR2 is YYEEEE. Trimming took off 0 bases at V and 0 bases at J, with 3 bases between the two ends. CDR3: CASSLGSTNEKLFF. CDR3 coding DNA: TGTGCCAGCAGCTTGGGGTCAACTAATGAAAAACTGTTTTTT.

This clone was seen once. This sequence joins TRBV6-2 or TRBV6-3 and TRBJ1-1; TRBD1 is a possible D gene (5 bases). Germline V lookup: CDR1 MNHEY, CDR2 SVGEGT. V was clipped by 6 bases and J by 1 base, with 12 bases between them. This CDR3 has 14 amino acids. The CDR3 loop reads CASSYQGANTEAFF. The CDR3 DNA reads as TGTGCCAGCAGCTATCAGGGTGCGAACACTGAAGCTTTCTTT.

The CDR3 DNA reads TGTGCCAGTAGTTCCGGGGGGGCCCAGAGGAGCAATCAGCCCCAGCATTTT. This gives the protein CASSSGGAQRSNQPQHF. The chain employs TRBV19 and TRBJ1-5; TRBD1 might be the D (6 bases). CDR1 LNHDA and CDR2 SQIVND come from the germline V gene (reference sequence). V dropped 5 bases and J dropped 1 base, with 18 bases sitting between them. The CDR3 length is 17 residues.

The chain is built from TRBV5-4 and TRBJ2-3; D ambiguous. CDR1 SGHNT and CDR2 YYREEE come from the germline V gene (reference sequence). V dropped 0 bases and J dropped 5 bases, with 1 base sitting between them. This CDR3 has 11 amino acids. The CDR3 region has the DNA TGTGCCAGCAGCTTGGGAGATACGCAGTATTTT. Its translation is CASSLGDTQYF.

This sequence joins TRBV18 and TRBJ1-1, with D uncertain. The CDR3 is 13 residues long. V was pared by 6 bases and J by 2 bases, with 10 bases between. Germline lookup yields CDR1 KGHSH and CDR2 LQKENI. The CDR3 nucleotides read TGTGCCAGCTCCCTCCAGACTAACACTGAAGCTTTCTTT. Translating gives CASSLQTNTEAFF.

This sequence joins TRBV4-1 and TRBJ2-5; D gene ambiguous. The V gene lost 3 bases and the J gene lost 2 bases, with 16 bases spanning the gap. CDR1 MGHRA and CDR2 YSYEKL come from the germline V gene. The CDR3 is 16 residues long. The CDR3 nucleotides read TGCGCCAGCAGCCAGGCCTTTGGAGCATTACAAGAGACCCAGTACTTC. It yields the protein CASSQAFGALQETQYF.

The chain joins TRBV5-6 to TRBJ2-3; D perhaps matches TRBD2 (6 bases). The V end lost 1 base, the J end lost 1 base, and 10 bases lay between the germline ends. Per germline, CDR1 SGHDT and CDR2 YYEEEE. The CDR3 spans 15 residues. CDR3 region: CASSLLGGGTDTQYF. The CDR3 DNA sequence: TGTGCCAGCAGCTTGTTGGGCGGGGGCACAGATACGCAGTATTTT.